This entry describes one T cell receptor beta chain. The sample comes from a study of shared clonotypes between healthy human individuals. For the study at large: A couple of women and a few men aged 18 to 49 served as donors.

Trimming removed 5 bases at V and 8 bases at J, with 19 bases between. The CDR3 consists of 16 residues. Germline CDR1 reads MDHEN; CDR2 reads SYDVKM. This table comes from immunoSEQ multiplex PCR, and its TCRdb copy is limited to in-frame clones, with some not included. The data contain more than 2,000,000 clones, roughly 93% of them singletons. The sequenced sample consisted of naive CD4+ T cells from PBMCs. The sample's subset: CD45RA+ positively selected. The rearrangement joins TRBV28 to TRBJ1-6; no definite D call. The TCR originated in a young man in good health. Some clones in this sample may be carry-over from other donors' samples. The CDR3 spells CASSPYGRLGDSPLHF. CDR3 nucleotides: TGTGCCAGCAGTCCATACGGACGGCTGGGTGATTCACCCCTCCACTTT. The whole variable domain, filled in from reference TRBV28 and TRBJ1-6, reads DVKVTQSSRYLVKRTGEKVFLECVQDMDHENMFWYRQDPGLGLRLIYFSYDVKMKEKGDIPEGYSVSREKKERFSLILESASTNQTSMYLCASSPYGRLGDSPLHFGNGTRLTVT.